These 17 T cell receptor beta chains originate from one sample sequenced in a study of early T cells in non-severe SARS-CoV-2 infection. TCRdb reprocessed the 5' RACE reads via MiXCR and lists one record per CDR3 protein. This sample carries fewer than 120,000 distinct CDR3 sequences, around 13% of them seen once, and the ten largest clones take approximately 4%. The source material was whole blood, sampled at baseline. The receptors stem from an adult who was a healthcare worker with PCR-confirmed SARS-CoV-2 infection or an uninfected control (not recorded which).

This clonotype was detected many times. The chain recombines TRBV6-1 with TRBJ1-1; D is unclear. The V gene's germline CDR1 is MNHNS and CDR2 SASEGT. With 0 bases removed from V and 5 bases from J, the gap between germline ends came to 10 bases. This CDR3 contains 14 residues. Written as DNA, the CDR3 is TGTGCCAGCAGTGAAGCGCTAGGGATAACTGAAGCTTTCTTT. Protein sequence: CASSEALGITEAFF.

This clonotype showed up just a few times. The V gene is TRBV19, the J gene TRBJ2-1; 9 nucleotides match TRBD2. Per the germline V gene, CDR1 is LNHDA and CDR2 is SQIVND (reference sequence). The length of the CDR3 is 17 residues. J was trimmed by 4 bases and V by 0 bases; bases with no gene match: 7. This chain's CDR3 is CASSIDRLAGTYNEQFF. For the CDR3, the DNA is TGTGCCAGTAGTATAGATAGGCTAGCGGGGACGTACAATGAGCAGTTCTTC. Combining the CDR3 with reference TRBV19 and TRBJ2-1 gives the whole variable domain DGGITQSPKYLFRKEGQNVTLSCEQNLNHDAMYWYRQDPGQGLRLIYYSQIVNDFQKGDIAEGYSVSREKKESFPLTVTSAQKNPTAFYLCASSIDRLAGTYNEQFFGPGTRLTVL.

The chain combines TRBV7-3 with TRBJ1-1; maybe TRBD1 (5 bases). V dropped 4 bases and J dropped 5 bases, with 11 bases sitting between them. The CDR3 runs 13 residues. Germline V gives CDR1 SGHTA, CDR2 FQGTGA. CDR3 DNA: TGTGCCAGCAGCTCCCCCAGGGAAACTGAAGCTTTCTTT. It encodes CASSSPRETEAFF.

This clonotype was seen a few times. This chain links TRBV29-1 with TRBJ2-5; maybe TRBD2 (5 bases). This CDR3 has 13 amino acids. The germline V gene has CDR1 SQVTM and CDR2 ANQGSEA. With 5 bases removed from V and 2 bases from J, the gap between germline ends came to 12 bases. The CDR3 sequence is CSVSGNLQETQYF. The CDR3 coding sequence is TGCAGCGTTTCCGGGAACCTACAAGAGACCCAGTACTTC.

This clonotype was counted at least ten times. The CDR3 is CASSLTSVITYPHEQYF. Written as DNA, the CDR3 is TGTGCCAGCAGCTTAACTAGCGTGATAACCTATCCCCACGAGCAGTACTTC. This chain joins TRBV7-9 and TRBJ2-7; 7 bases align to TRBD2. Trimming cost V 2 bases and J 5 bases; bases outside gene matches: 15. Germline loops: CDR1 SEHNR, CDR2 FQNEAQ (reference sequence). The length of the CDR3 is 17 residues. Based on the CDR3 plus reference TRBV7-9 and TRBJ2-7, the full variable domain is DTGVSQNPRHKITKRGQNVTFRCDPISEHNRLYWYRQTLGQGPEFLTYFQNEAQLEKSRLLSDRFSAERPKGSFSTLEIQRTEQGDSAMYLCASSLTSVITYPHEQYFGPGTRLTVT.

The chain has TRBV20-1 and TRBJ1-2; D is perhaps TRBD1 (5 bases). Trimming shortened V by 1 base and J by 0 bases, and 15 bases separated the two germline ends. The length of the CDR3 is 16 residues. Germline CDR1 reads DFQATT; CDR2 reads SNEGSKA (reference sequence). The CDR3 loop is CSARGFLGRANYGYTF. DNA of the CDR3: TGCAGTGCTAGAGGTTTTCTTGGCAGGGCTAACTATGGCTACACCTTC.

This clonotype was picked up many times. CDR3 DNA: TGTGCCAGCAGTGAACACCGGGACTATAACACAGATACGCAGTATTTT. Protein sequence: CASSEHRDYNTDTQYF. The gene calls are TRBV6-1 and TRBJ2-3; 7 nucleotides align to TRBD2. CDR1 is MNHNS and CDR2 is SASEGT in the germline V gene. V lost 2 bases and J lost 2; bases outside the gene matches: 7. The CDR3 spans 16 residues.

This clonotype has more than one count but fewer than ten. CDR3 amino acids: CSARESVEKLFF. The DNA of the CDR3 is TGCAGTGCTAGAGAGAGCGTCGAAAAACTGTTTTTT. The chain recombines TRBV20-1 with TRBJ1-4; D remains ambiguous. Germline lookup yields CDR1 DFQATT and CDR2 SNEGSKA (reference sequence). Trimming shortened V by 0 bases and J by 8 bases, and 7 bases separated the two germline ends. This CDR3 region has 12 residues.

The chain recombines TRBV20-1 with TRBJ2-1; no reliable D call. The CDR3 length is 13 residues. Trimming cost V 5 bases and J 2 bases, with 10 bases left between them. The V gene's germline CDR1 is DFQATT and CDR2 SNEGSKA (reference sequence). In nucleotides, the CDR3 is TGCAGTGCTCCGTACGGCACCTACAATGAGCAGTTCTTC. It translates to CSAPYGTYNEQFF.

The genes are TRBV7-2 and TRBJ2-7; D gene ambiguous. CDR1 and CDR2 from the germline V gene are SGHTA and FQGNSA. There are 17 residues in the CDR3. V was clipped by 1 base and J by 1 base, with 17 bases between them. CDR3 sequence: CASSLGYTLVASYEQYF. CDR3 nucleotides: TGTGCCAGCAGCTTAGGGTATACTCTGGTAGCTTCCTACGAGCAGTACTTC.

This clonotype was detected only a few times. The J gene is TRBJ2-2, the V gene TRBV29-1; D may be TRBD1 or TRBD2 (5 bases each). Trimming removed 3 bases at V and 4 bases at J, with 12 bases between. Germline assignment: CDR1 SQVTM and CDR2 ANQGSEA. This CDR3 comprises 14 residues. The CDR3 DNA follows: TGCAGCGTTGACGAAGGGGACGGCACCGGGGAGCTGTTTTTT. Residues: CSVDEGDGTGELFF.

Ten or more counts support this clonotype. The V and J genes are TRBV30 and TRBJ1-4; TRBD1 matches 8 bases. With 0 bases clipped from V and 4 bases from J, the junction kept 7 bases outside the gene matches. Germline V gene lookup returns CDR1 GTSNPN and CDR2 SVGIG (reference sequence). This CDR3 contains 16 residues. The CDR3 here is CAWSVLQGAFNEKLFF. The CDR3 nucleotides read TGTGCCTGGAGTGTACTTCAGGGGGCGTTTAATGAAAAACTGTTTTTT.

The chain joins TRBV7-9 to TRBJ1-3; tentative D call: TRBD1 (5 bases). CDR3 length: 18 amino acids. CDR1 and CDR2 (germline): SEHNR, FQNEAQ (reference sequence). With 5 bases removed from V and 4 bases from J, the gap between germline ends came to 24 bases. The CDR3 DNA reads TGTGCCAGCAGCCAGTACAAGGGGACGGGAAGGTCAGGAAACACCATATATTTT. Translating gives CASSQYKGTGRSGNTIYF.

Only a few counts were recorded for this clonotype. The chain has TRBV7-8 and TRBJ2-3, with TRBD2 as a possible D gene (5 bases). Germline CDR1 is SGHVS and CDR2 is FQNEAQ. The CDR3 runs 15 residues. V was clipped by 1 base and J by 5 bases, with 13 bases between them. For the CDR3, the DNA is TGTGCCAGCAGCTTAGGAGACGGTCGGGGAGATACGCAGTATTTT. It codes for CASSLGDGRGDTQYF.

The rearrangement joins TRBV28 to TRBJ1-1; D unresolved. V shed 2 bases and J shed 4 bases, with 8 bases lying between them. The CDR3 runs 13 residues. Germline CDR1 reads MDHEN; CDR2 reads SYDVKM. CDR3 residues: CASSLPQITEAFF. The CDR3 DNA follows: TGTGCCAGCAGTTTACCCCAGATCACTGAAGCTTTCTTT. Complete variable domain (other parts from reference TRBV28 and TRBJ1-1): DVKVTQSSRYLVKRTGEKVFLECVQDMDHENMFWYRQDPGLGLRLIYFSYDVKMKEKGDIPEGYSVSREKKERFSLILESASTNQTSMYLCASSLPQITEAFFGQGTRLTVV.

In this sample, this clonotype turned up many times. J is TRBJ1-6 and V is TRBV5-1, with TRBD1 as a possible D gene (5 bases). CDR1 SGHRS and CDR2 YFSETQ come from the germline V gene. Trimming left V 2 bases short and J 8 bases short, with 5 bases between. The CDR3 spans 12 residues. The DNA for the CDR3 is TGCGCCAGCAGCTTAGGGGATTCACCCCTCCACTTT. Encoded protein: CASSLGDSPLHF.

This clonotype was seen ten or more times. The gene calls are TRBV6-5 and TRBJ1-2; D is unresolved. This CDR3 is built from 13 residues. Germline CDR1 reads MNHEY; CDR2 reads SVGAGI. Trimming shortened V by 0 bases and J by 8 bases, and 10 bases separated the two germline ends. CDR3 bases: TGTGCCAGCAGTTACTCCCCAGGCAGGGGCTACACCTTC. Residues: CASSYSPGRGYTF.